This T cell receptor (beta chain) was observed in a study of blood T cell repertoires in COVID-19. Study summary: Samples of COVID-19 (acute and convalescent) were obtained from the United States, Italy and Spain. Sources were T cells, B-cell-depleted T cells, or PBMCs; the material itself was cDNA or gDNA.

The CDR3 is made up of 12 amino acids. Trimming left V 3 bases short and J 2 bases short, with 7 bases between. In germline, CDR1 is SQVTM, CDR2 ANQGSEA. Authors' data handling: Reference gene primer amplification gave estimated nucleated cell counts. The protocol was immunoSEQ multiplex PCR, while the TCRdb copy is restricted to in-frame clones and leaves out a portion. D and trimming were read from the DNA, whereas the V and J calls and clone size are those reported in that table. This table has about 160,000 clones, approximately 86% appearing once. Seattle-derived patients entered the study during active infection and were followed longitudinally.

Sequencing input: peripheral blood. This receptor was taken from a woman aged 40 to 49 with COVID-19, enrolled during active disease. J is TRBJ1-2 and V is TRBV29-1, with D uncertain. Here the CDR3 reads CSVDYRNYGYTF. The DNA for the CDR3 is TGCAGCGTTGATTACCGGAACTATGGCTACACCTTC.